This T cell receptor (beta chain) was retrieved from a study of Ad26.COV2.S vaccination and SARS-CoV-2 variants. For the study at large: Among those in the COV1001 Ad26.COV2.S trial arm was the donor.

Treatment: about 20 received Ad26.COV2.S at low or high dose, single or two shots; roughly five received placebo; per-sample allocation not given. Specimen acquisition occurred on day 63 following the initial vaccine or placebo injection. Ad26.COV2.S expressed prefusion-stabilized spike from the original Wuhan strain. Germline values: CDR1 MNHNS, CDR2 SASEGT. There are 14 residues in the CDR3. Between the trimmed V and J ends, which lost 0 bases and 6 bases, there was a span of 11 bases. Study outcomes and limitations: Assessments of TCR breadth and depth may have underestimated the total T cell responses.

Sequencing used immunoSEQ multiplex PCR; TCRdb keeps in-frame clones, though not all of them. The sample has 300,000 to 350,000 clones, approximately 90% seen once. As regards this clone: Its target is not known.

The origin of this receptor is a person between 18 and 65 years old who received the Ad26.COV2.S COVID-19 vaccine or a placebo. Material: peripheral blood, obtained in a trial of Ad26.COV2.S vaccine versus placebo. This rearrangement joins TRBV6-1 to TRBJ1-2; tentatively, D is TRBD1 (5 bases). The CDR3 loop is CASSEAGGRHGYTF. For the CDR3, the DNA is TGTGCCAGCAGTGAAGCTGGGGGAAGGCATGGCTACACCTTC.